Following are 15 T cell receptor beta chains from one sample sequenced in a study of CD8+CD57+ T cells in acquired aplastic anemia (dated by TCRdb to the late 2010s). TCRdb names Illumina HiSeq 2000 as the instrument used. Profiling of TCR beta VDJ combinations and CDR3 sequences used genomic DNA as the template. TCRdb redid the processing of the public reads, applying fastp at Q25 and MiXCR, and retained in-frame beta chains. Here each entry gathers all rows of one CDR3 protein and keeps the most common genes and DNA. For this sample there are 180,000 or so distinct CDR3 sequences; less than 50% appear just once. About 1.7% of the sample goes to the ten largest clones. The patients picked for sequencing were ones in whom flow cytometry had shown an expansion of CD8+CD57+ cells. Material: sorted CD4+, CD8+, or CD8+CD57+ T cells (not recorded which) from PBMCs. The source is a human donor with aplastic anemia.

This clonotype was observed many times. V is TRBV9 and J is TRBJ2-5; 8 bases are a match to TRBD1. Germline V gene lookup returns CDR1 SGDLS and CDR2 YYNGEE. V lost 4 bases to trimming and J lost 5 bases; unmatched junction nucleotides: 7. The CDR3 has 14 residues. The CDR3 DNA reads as TGTGCCAGCAGCAGACACGACAGGGGTGAGACCCAGTACTTC. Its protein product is CASSRHDRGETQYF.

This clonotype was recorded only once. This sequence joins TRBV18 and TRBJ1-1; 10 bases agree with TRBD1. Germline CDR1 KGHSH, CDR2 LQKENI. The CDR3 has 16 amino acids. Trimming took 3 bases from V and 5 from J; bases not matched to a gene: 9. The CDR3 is CASSPKQTGGWTEAFF. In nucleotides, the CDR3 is TGTGCCAGCTCACCCAAACAGACAGGGGGCTGGACTGAAGCTTTCTTT.

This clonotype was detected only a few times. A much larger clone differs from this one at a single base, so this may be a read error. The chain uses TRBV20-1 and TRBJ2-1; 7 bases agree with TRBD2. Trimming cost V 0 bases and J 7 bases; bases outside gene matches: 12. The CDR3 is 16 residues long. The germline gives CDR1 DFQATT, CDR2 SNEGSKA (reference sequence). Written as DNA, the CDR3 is TGCAGTGCTAGAGATGGGATCCCTGGGAGGGGTAATGAGCAGTTCTTC. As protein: CSARDGIPGRGNEQFF.

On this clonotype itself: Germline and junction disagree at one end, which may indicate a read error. This CDR3 reads CASSLVWGNEQYF. As DNA, the CDR3 is TGTGCTAGCAGCTTAGTGTGGGGGAACGAGCAGTACTTC. V is TRBV7-7 and J is TRBJ2-7; D is perhaps TRBD1 or TRBD2 (5 bases each). Germline values: CDR1 SSHAT, CDR2 FNYEAQ (reference sequence). The CDR3 covers 13 residues.

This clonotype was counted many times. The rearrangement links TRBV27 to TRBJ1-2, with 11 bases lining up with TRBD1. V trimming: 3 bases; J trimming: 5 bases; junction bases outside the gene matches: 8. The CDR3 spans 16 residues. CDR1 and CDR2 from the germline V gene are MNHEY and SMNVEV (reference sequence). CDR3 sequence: CASSFIRTGGGYGYTF. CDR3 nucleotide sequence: TGTGCCAGCAGTTTTATCCGGACAGGGGGCGGGTATGGCTACACCTTC.

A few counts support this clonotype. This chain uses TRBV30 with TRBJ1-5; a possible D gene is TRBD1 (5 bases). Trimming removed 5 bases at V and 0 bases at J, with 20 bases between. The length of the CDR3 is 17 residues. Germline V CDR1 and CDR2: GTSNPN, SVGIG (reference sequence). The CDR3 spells CAWGRGTLRDSNQPQHF. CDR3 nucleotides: TGTGCCTGGGGACGCGGGACTCTGAGGGATAGCAATCAGCCCCAGCATTTT.

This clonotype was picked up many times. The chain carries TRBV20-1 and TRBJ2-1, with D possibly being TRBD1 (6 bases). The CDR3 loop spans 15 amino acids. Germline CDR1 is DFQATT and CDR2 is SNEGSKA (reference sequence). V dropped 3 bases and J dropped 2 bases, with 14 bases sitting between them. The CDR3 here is CSASHTGIPYNEQFF. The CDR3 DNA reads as TGCAGTGCTAGTCACACAGGGATCCCCTACAATGAGCAGTTCTTC.

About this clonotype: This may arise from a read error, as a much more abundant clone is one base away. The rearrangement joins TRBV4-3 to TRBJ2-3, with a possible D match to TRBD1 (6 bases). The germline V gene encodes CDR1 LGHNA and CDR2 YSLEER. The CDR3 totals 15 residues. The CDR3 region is CASSRQQGPTGTQYF. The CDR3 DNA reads TGCGCCAGCAGCCGGCAACAGGGTCCCACAGGTACGCAGTATTTT.

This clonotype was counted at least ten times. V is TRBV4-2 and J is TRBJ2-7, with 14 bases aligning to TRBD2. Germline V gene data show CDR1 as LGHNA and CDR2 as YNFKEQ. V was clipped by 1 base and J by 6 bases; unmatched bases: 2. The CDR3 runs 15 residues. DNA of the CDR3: TGTGCCAGCAGCCAAGGGACTAGCGGGGGGCTCGAGCAGTACTTC. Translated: CASSQGTSGGLEQYF.

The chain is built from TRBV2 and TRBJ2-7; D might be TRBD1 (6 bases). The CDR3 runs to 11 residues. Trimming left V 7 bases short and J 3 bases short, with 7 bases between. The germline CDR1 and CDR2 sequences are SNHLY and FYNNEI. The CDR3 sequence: CASKQGYEQYF. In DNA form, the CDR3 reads TGTGCCAGCAAACAGGGCTACGAGCAGTACTTC.

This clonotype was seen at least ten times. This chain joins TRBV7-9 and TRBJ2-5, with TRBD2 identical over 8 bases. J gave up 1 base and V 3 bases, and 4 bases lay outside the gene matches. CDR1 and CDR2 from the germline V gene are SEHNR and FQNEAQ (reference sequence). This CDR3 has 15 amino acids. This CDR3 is CASSLGAGGQETQYF. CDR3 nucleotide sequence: TGTGCCAGCAGCTTGGGGGCGGGGGGCCAAGAGACCCAGTACTTC.

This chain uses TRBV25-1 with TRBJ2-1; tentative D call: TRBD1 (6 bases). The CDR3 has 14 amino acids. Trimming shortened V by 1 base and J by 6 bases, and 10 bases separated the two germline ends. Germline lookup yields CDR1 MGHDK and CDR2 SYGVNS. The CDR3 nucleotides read TGTGCCAGCAGTGAATCAGGGGTCCCCAATGAGCAGTTCTTC. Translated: CASSESGVPNEQFF.

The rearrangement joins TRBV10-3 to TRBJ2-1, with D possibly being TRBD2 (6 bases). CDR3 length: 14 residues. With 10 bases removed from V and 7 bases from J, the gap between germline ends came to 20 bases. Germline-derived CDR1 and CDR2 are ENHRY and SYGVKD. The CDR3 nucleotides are TGTGCCACCCGAGACAGACCCGCGGGAAATGAGCAGTTCTTC. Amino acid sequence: CATRDRPAGNEQFF.

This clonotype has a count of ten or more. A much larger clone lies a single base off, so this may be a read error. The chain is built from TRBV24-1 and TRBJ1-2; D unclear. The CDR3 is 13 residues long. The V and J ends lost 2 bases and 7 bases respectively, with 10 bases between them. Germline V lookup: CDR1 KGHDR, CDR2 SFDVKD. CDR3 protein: CATSDYSGCGYTF. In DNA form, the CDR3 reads TGTGCCACCAGTGATTACAGTGGCTGTGGCTACACCTTC.

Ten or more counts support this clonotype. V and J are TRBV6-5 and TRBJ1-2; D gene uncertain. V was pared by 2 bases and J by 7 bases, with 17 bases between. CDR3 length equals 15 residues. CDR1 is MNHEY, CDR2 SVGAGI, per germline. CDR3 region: CASSYGGTQGGGYTF. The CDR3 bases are TGTGCCAGCAGTTACGGTGGCACACAAGGTGGTGGCTACACCTTC.